This TCR beta chain was documented in a study of OX40 agonist ivuxolimab in advanced cancers. Germline lookup yields CDR1 SGHTA and CDR2 FQGTGA. The V and J ends lost 3 bases and 6 bases respectively, with 17 bases between them. The CDR3 is 15 residues long. This clone has a count of ten or more. Sequencing used immunoSEQ multiplex PCR; TCRdb keeps in-frame clones, though not all of them. The sample carries around 76,000 clones, 65% to 90% recorded once. The sequencing here drew on CD4+ or CD8+ T cells sorted from blood, taken in a trial of the OX40 agonist ivuxolimab. The chain couples TRBV7-3 to TRBJ1-2; D may be TRBD1 (6 bases). The TCR was taken from an adult with an advanced solid tumor such as melanoma, head and neck, liver or kidney cancer. CDR3 nucleotides: TGTGCCAGCAGCTTTAGTTCCGGACAGAGAGATGGCTACACCTTC. Protein product: CASSFSSGQRDGYTF.